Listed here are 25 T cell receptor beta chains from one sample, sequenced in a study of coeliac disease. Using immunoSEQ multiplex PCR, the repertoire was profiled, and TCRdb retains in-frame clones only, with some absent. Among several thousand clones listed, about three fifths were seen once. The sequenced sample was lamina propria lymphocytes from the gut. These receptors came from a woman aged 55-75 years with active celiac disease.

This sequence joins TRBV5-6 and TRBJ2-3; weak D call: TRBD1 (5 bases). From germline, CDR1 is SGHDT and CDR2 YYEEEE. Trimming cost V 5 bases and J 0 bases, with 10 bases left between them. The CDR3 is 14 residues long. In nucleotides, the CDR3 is TGTGCCAGCAGGCCAGGGCAAAGCACAGATACGCAGTATTTT. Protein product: CASRPGQSTDTQYF.

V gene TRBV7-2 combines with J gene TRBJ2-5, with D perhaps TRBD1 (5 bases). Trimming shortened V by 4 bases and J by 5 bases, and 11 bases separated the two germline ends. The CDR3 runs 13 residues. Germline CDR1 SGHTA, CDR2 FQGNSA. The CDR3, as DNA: TGTGCCAGCAGCTCCAGGGTGGGGGAGACCCAGTACTTC. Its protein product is CASSSRVGETQYF.

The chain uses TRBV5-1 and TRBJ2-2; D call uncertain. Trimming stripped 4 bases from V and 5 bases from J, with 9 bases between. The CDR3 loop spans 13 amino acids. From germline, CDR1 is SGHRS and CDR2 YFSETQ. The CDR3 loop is CASSPPLTGELFF. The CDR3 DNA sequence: TGCGCCAGCAGCCCCCCCTTAACCGGGGAGCTGTTTTTT. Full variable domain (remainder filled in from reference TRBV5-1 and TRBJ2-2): KAGVTQTPRYLIKTRGQQVTLSCSPISGHRSVSWYQQTPGQGLQFLFEYFSETQRNKGNFPGRFSGRQFSNSRSEMNVSTLELGDSALYLCASSPPLTGELFFGEGSRLTVL.

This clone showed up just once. The CDR3 DNA is TGTGCCAGCACCAAGGGACAGGGGGCTCCAGATACGCAGTATTTT. Its translation: CASTKGQGAPDTQYF. This sequence joins TRBV6-6 and TRBJ2-3; 12 bases are shared with TRBD1. This CDR3 is built from 15 residues. Trimming at V came to 7 bases and at J to 4 bases, leaving 6 bases not matched to a gene. Germline V gene data show CDR1 as MNHNY and CDR2 as SVGAGI (reference sequence).

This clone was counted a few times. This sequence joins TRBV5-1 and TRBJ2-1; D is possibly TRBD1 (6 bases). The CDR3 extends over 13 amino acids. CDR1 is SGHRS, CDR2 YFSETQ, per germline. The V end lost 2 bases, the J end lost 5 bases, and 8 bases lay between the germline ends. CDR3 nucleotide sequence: TGCGCCAGCAGCTTCGGACAGAACAATGAGCAGTTCTTC. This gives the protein CASSFGQNNEQFF.

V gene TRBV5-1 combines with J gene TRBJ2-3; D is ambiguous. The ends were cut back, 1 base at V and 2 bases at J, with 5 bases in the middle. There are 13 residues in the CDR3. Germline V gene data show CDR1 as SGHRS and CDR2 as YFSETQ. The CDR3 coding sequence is TGCGCCAGCAGCTTGCGGGTCACAGATACGCAGTATTTT. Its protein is CASSLRVTDTQYF.

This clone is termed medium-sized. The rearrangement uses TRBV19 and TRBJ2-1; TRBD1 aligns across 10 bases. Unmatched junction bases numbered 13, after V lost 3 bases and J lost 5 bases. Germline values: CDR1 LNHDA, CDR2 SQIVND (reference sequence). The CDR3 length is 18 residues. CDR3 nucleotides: TGTGCCAGTAGTATCTCCGGGACAGGGGATCCGCTAGACAATGAGCAGTTCTTC. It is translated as CASSISGTGDPLDNEQFF.

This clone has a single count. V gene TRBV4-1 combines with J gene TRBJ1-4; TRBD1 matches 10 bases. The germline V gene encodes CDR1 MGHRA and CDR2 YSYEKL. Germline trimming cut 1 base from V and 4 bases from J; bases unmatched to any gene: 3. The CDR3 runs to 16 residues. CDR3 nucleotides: TGCGCCAGCAGCCAAGGACAGGGGGCGAATAATGAAAAACTGTTTTTT. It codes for CASSQGQGANNEKLFF.

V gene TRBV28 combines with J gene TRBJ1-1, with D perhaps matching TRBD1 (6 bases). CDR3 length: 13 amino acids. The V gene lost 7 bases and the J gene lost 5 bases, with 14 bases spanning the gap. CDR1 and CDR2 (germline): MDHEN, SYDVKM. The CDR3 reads CASTTHRVTEAFF. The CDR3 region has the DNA TGTGCCAGCACCACACACAGGGTTACTGAAGCTTTCTTT. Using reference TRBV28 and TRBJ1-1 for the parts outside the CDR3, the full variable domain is DVKVTQSSRYLVKRTGEKVFLECVQDMDHENMFWYRQDPGLGLRLIYFSYDVKMKEKGDIPEGYSVSREKKERFSLILESASTNQTSMYLCASTTHRVTEAFFGQGTRLTVV.

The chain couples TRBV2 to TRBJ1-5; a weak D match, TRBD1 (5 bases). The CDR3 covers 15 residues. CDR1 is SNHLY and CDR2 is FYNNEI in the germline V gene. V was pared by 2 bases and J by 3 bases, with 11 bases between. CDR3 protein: CASSERTGHNQPQHF. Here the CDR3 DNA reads TGTGCCAGCAGTGAAAGAACAGGCCACAATCAGCCCCAGCATTTT.

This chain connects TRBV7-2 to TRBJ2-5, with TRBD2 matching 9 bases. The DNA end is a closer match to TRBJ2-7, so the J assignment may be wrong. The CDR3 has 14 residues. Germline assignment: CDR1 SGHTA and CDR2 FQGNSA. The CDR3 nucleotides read TGTGCCAGCAGCTTCAGTAGCGGGAGCTACGAGCAGTACTTC. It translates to CASSFSSGSYEQYF.

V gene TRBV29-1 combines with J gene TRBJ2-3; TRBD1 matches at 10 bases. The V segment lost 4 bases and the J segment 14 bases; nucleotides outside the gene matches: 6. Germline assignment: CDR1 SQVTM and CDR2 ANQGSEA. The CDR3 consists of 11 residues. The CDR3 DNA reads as TGCAGCGTTGGGGAGGGGGACAGGGGGTATTTT. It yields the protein CSVGEGDRGYF.

The CDR3 loop is CASSTGLAGGNEQFF. Written as DNA, the CDR3 is TGTGCCAGTAGTACTGGACTAGCGGGAGGAAATGAGCAGTTCTTC. V usage is TRBV19 and J usage is TRBJ2-1, with 14 nucleotides matching TRBD2. This CDR3 is built from 15 residues. Germline loops: CDR1 LNHDA, CDR2 SQIVND (reference sequence). The ends lost 4 bases at V and 7 bases at J; junction bases unmatched: 3.

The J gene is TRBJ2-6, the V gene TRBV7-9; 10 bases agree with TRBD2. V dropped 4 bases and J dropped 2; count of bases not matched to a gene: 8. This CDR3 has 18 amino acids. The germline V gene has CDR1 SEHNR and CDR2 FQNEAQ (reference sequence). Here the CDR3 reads CASSSTRLAGAGANVLTF. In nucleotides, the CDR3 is TGTGCCAGCAGCTCGACAAGACTAGCGGGCGCTGGGGCCAACGTCCTGACTTTC.

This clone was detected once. Written as DNA, the CDR3 is TGTGCCAGCAGTGGGACAGGGGGTAATTCACCCCTCCACTTT. As protein: CASSGTGGNSPLHF. The J gene is TRBJ1-6, the V gene TRBV6-5; 11 bases are a match to TRBD1. This CDR3 has 14 amino acids. The V and J ends lost 5 bases and 6 bases, in that order; junction bases with no gene match: 0. Germline V lookup: CDR1 MNHEY, CDR2 SVGAGI.

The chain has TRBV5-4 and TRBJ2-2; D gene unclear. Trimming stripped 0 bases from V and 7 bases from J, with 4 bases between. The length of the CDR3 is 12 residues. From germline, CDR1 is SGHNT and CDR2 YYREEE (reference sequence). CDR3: CASSLAGGELFF. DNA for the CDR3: TGTGCCAGCAGCTTGGCCGGCGGGGAGCTGTTTTTT.

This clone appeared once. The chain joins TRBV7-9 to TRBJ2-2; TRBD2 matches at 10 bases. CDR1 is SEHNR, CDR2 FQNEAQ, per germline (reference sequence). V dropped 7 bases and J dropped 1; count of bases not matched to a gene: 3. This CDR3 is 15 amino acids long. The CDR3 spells CASTRTSGNTGELFF. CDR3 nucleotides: TGTGCCAGCACCCGGACTAGCGGGAACACCGGGGAGCTGTTTTTT.

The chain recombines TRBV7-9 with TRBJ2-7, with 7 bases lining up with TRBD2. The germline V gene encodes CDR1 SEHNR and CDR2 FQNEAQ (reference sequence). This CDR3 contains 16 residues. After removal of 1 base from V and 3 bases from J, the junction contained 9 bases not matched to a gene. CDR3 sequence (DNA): TGTGCCAGCAGCTTAGAGGCGTGGGAGGGAAACTACGAGCAGTACTTC. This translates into CASSLEAWEGNYEQYF.

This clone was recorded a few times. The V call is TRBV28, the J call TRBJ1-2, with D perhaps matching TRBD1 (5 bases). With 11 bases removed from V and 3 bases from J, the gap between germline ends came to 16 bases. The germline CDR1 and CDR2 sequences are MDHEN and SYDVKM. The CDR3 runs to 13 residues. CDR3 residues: CASLGLWDYGYTF. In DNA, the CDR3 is TGTGCCTCGTTGGGGCTATGGGACTATGGCTACACCTTC.

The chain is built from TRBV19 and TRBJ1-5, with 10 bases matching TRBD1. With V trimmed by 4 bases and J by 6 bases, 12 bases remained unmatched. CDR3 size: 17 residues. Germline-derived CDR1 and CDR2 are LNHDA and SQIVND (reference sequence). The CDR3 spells CASSTLADRGLFQPQHF. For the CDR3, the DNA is TGTGCCAGTAGTACTCTTGCCGACAGGGGGCTGTTTCAGCCCCAGCATTTT.

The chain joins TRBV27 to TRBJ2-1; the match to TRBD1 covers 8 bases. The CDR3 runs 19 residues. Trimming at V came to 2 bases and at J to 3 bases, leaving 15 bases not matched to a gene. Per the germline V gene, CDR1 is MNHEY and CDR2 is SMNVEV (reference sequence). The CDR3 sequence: CASSLQQGANSPFYNEQFF. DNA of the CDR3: TGTGCCAGCAGTTTACAGCAGGGGGCCAATTCACCCTTCTACAATGAGCAGTTCTTC.

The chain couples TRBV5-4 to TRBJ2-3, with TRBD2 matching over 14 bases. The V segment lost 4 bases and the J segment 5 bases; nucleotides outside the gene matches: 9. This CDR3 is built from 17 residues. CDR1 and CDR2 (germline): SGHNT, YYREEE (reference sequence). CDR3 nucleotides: TGTGCCAGCAGCCGGGGGGGACTAGCGGGAGTGGAAGATACGCAGTATTTT. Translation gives CASSRGGLAGVEDTQYF.

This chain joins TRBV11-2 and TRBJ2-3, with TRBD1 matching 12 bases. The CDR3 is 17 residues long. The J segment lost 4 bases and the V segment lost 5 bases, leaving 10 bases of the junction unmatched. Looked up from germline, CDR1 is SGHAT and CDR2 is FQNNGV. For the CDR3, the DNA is TGTGCCAGCAGCCACCGCTCCGGGACAGGGGGCCCAGATACGCAGTATTTT. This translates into CASSHRSGTGGPDTQYF.

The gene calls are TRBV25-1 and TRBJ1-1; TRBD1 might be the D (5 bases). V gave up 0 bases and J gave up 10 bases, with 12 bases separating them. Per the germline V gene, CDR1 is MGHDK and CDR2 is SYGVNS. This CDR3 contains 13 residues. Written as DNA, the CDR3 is TGTGCCAGCAGTGAATACCCGGGGGAGCCAGCTTTCTTT. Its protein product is CASSEYPGEPAFF.

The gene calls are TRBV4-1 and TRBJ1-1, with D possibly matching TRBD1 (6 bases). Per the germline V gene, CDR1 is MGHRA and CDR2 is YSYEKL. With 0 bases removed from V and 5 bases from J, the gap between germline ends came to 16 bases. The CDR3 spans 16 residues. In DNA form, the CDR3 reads TGCGCCAGCAGCCAAGATACAATCAGGGGTCAAACTGAAGCTTTCTTT. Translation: CASSQDTIRGQTEAFF.